The 10 T cell receptor beta chains below were found in one sample sequenced in a study of blood T cell repertoires in COVID-19. The protocol was immunoSEQ multiplex PCR, while the TCRdb copy is restricted to in-frame clones and leaves out a portion. Of around 250,000 clones in the sample, approximately 90% were seen once. Sequencing was performed on PBMCs or T cells enriched from blood (not recorded which). These receptors all come from a man aged 18 to 30 who had recovered from COVID-19.

The chain uses TRBV2 and TRBJ1-1, with 7 bases lining up with TRBD1. CDR3 size: 16 residues. Germline V lookup: CDR1 SNHLY, CDR2 FYNNEI. Trimming cost V 2 bases and J 1 base; bases outside gene matches: 7. CDR3 coding DNA: TGTGCCAGCAGTGAAAGAAGAGCAGGGGGGAACACTGAAGCTTTCTTT. It specifies CASSERRAGGNTEAFF. The full variable domain, rest sourced from reference TRBV2 and TRBJ1-1, is EPEVTQTPSHQVTQMGQEVILRCVPISNHLYFYWYRQILGQKVEFLVSFYNNEISEKSEIFDDQFSVERPDGSNFTLKIRSTKLEDSAMYFCASSERRAGGNTEAFFGQGTRLTVV.

In this sample, this clone turned up once. The rearrangement uses TRBV13 and TRBJ2-1, with 8 bases aligning to TRBD1. The CDR3 runs to 17 residues. J lost 5 bases, V lost 1 base, and 10 bases had no gene match. The germline V gene encodes CDR1 PRHDT and CDR2 FYEKMQ (reference sequence). The CDR3, as DNA: TGTGCCAGCAGCTTAGAGGACGCACAGGGGGTCCACAATGAGCAGTTCTTC. It specifies CASSLEDAQGVHNEQFF.

This clone has only one observation. The chain is built from TRBV5-1 and TRBJ1-6; TRBD1 matches 7 bases. Trimming removed 1 base from V and 8 bases from J; junction bases left unmatched: 6. The CDR3 spans 15 residues. The germline CDR1 and CDR2 sequences are SGHRS and YFSETQ. In nucleotides, the CDR3 is TGCGCCAGCAGCTTGAGGACAGGCCGTGATTCACCCCTCCACTTT. This codes for CASSLRTGRDSPLHF.

The genes are TRBV4-1 and TRBJ1-5; 8 positions agree with TRBD1. Germline trimming cut 0 bases from V and 4 bases from J; bases unmatched to any gene: 5. The CDR3 runs to 16 residues. The germline gives CDR1 MGHRA, CDR2 YSYEKL. The CDR3 here is CASSQDHDRGNQPQHF. The CDR3 DNA follows: TGCGCCAGCAGCCAAGATCATGACAGGGGAAATCAGCCCCAGCATTTT.

This clone was seen a single time. CDR3 sequence reads: CASSESSGPYEQYF. In DNA, the CDR3 is TGTGCCAGCAGTGAATCGTCAGGGCCCTACGAGCAGTACTTC. This rearrangement joins TRBV25-1 to TRBJ2-7; tentatively, D is TRBD1 (5 bases). Germline lookup yields CDR1 MGHDK and CDR2 SYGVNS. Trimming removed 1 base at V and 2 bases at J, with 9 bases between. This CDR3 is built from 14 residues.

The chain carries TRBV11-2 and TRBJ1-4; 10 positions match TRBD1. The ends lost 2 bases at V and 2 bases at J; junction bases unmatched: 8. The CDR3 totals 18 residues. In germline, CDR1 is SGHAT, CDR2 FQNNGV. The CDR3 region is CASSLRGTGEATNEKLFF. The CDR3 DNA is TGTGCCAGCAGCTTAAGGGGGACAGGGGAGGCGACTAATGAAAAACTGTTTTTT.

V usage is TRBV9 and J usage is TRBJ2-5; D possibly corresponds to TRBD2 (6 bases). The CDR3 runs 15 residues. Trimming stripped 3 bases from V and 1 base from J, with 13 bases between. Germline values: CDR1 SGDLS, CDR2 YYNGEE. The CDR3 sequence: CASSAGALAQETQYF. The CDR3 DNA is TGTGCCAGCAGCGCGGGAGCCTTGGCCCAAGAGACCCAGTACTTC.

J is TRBJ1-4 and V is TRBV19, with TRBD1 matching over 7 bases. After removal of 5 bases from V and 5 bases from J, the junction contained 8 bases not matched to a gene. The CDR3 loop spans 15 amino acids. Germline CDR1 LNHDA, CDR2 SQIVND (reference sequence). The chain's CDR3 is CASSLRTGQNEKLFF. Written as DNA, the CDR3 is TGTGCCAGTAGTCTCCGGACAGGTCAGAATGAAAAACTGTTTTTT.

This clone was picked up one time. The CDR3 loop reads CASSPSGRGTSYEQYF. The CDR3 DNA is TGTGCCAGCAGCCCGAGCGGGCGGGGGACCTCCTACGAGCAGTACTTC. The gene calls are TRBV7-9 and TRBJ2-7; 7 bases line up with TRBD2. Germline loops: CDR1 SEHNR, CDR2 FQNEAQ (reference sequence). The CDR3 length is 16 residues. After removal of 5 bases from V and 0 bases from J, the junction contained 10 bases not matched to a gene.

This chain connects TRBV7-2 to TRBJ2-7; a weak D match, TRBD1 (5 bases). Trimming shortened V by 1 base and J by 1 base, and 8 bases separated the two germline ends. Germline V gene data show CDR1 as SGHTA and CDR2 as FQGNSA. The CDR3 covers 14 residues. This chain's CDR3 is CASSLVRESYEQYF. The CDR3 coding sequence is TGTGCCAGCAGCTTAGTCAGGGAATCCTACGAGCAGTACTTC. Full variable domain (remainder filled in from reference TRBV7-2 and TRBJ2-7): GAGVSQSPSNKVTEKGKDVELRCDPISGHTALYWYRQSLGQGLEFLIYFQGNSAPDKSGLPSDRFSAERTGGSVSTLTIQRTQQEDSAVYLCASSLVRESYEQYFGPGTRLTVT.